This T cell receptor (beta chain) was captured by sequencing in a study of T cell changes during pregnancy in multiple sclerosis. TCRdb's table, derived via immunoSEQ multiplex PCR, lists solely in-frame clones and lacks some. This sample carries more than 65,000 clones, more than 90% of them seen once, and the ten largest clones take around 0.21%. In germline, CDR1 is SGHRS, CDR2 YFSETQ. This CDR3 comprises 15 residues. The ends lost 2 bases at V and 6 bases at J; junction bases unmatched: 5. V and J are TRBV5-1 and TRBJ1-6; 7 nucleotides align to TRBD1. The receptor's source is a female donor with multiple sclerosis, enrolled in a pregnancy study. The source was CD4+ T cells from peripheral blood mononuclear cells, collected before pregnancy. CDR3 in DNA: TGCGCCAGCAGCTTTGATACAGGGGCTAATTCACCCCTCCACTTT. As protein: CASSFDTGANSPLHF.